The 31 T cell receptor beta chains given below trace back to one sample, sequenced in a study of cytomegalovirus exposure and HLA in healthy donors. The PCR had 60 Vbeta and 13 Jbeta primers. Libraries were prepared by immunoSEQ multiplex PCR; TCRdb keeps only in-frame clonotypes and omits some of them. The sample carries 150,000 to 200,000 clones, around 80% recorded once. Material for sequencing was PBMCs. These receptors were collected from a woman aged 25 to 39 in good health and CMV-seronegative.

The V call is TRBV5-6, the J call TRBJ2-5; TRBD2 matches at 7 bases. Germline V gene sequence: CDR1 SGHDT, CDR2 YYEEEE. This CDR3 has 13 residues. The V gene end was trimmed by 3 bases and the J gene end by 4 bases; junction bases not matched to a gene: 3. CDR3 sequence reads: CASSSRGVETQYF. The CDR3 nucleotides are TGTGCCAGCAGCTCTCGGGGGGTAGAGACCCAGTACTTC.

The rearrangement joins TRBV4-2 to TRBJ2-4; the D gene is possibly TRBD2 (6 bases). From germline, CDR1 is LGHNA and CDR2 YNFKEQ. V was pared by 0 bases and J by 1 base, with 16 bases between. The CDR3 is made up of 18 amino acids. CDR3 DNA: TGTGCCAGCAGCCAAGATGTTTTAGGGGCGGGGGCCAAAAACATTCAGTACTTC. Translating it yields CASSQDVLGAGAKNIQYF.

The genes are TRBV6-6 and TRBJ1-2, with 10 bases that match TRBD1. The CDR3 sequence is 16 residues long. Germline trimming cut 6 bases from V and 3 bases from J; bases unmatched to any gene: 10. From germline, CDR1 is MNHNY and CDR2 SVGAGI (reference sequence). CDR3 in DNA: TGTGCCAGCAGAACCTCTGGACAGGGGGAGGACTATGGCTACACCTTC. Residues: CASRTSGQGEDYGYTF.

This clone has only one observation. The chain has TRBV20-1 and TRBJ2-7; 9 bases are shared with TRBD1. The CDR3 has 11 residues. V was clipped by 6 bases and J by 9 bases; unmatched bases: 6. Per germline, CDR1 DFQATT and CDR2 SNEGSKA (reference sequence). The CDR3 region is CSATGTGRQYF. The DNA for the CDR3 is TGCAGTGCCACCGGGACAGGGCGGCAGTACTTC.

The table lists this clone with a count of one. The genes are TRBV9 and TRBJ2-7, with 9 positions matching TRBD1. The germline CDR1 and CDR2 sequences are SGDLS and YYNGEE. J was trimmed by 1 base and V by 7 bases; bases with no gene match: 3. The CDR3 runs to 13 residues. This chain's CDR3 is CASGTGTSYEQYF. In nucleotides, the CDR3 is TGTGCCAGCGGGACAGGGACATCCTACGAGCAGTACTTC.

In DNA form, the CDR3 reads TGTGCCAGCAGACCTCGGGGTACTGGGGCCAACGTCCTGACTTTC. Translated, it gives CASRPRGTGANVLTF. The V and J genes are TRBV6-5 and TRBJ2-6; possible D gene TRBD2, 5 bases. Germline CDR1 MNHEY, CDR2 SVGAGI. Trimming stripped 6 bases from V and 2 bases from J, with 11 bases between. The CDR3 totals 15 residues.

The rearrangement uses TRBV30 and TRBJ2-1; 9 nucleotides match TRBD2. Germline CDR1 is GTSNPN and CDR2 is SVGIG (reference sequence). V dropped 2 bases and J dropped 2; count of bases not matched to a gene: 10. The length of the CDR3 is 17 residues. Here the CDR3 DNA reads TGTGCCTGGAGTCCCCGCTTAGCGGGGGCCCCCTACAATGAGCAGTTCTTC. Protein product: CAWSPRLAGAPYNEQFF.

This clone was observed a handful of times. The J gene is TRBJ2-1, the V gene TRBV7-9; D is possibly TRBD2 (6 bases). Trimming took off 6 bases at V and 8 bases at J, with 20 bases between the two ends. CDR3 length: 15 residues. Germline V CDR1 and CDR2: SEHNR, FQNEAQ (reference sequence). The CDR3, as DNA: TGTGCCAGCAGTCGAGTGGGACCCCCGGGGGATGAGCAGTTCTTC. It translates to CASSRVGPPGDEQFF.

The chain combines TRBV5-1 with TRBJ1-5; 7 bases are a match to TRBD1. The V segment lost 2 bases and the J segment 4 bases; nucleotides outside the gene matches: 6. Germline lookup yields CDR1 SGHRS and CDR2 YFSETQ. The CDR3 extends over 15 amino acids. CDR3: CASSFAGGLNQPQHF. The CDR3 DNA reads TGCGCCAGCAGCTTTGCAGGGGGGTTGAATCAGCCCCAGCATTTT. The variable domain in full, with the rest retrieved from reference TRBV5-1 and TRBJ1-5, is KAGVTQTPRYLIKTRGQQVTLSCSPISGHRSVSWYQQTPGQGLQFLFEYFSETQRNKGNFPGRFSGRQFSNSRSEMNVSTLELGDSALYLCASSFAGGLNQPQHFGDGTRLSIL.

This chain uses TRBV2 with TRBJ2-7, with 8 bases identical to TRBD1. This CDR3 has 12 amino acids. Per germline, CDR1 SNHLY and CDR2 FYNNEI. Unmatched junction bases numbered 1, after V lost 6 bases and J lost 3 bases. The CDR3 coding sequence is TGTGCCAGCAGGGACAGGGACTACGAGCAGTACTTC. Translated: CASRDRDYEQYF.

The chain uses TRBV7-2 and TRBJ2-7, with a tentative D call TRBD2 (5 bases). The germline V gene encodes CDR1 SGHTA and CDR2 FQGNSA. V was cut by 5 bases and J by 6 bases, with 17 bases left in between. The CDR3 covers 14 residues. In nucleotides, the CDR3 is TGTGCCAGCAGCGCCGGGATCTTTTCTAGCGAGCAGTACTTC. Translated, it gives CASSAGIFSSEQYF. The full variable domain, with the rest looked up from reference TRBV7-2 and TRBJ2-7, is GAGVSQSPSNKVTEKGKDVELRCDPISGHTALYWYRQSLGQGLEFLIYFQGNSAPDKSGLPSDRFSAERTGGSVSTLTIQRTQQEDSAVYLCASSAGIFSSEQYFGPGTRLTVT.

This clone was recorded once. The gene calls are TRBV10-3 and TRBJ1-2; D ambiguous. Trimming took off 3 bases at V and 10 bases at J, with 15 bases between the two ends. CDR1 is ENHRY, CDR2 SYGVKD, per germline. The CDR3 is 13 amino acids. Here the CDR3 reads CAISDPKGGSYTF. CDR3 sequence (DNA): TGTGCCATCAGTGACCCCAAGGGAGGGTCCTACACCTTC.

The table lists this clone with a count of one. The rearrangement links TRBV6-6 to TRBJ1-1; 8 bases agree with TRBD1. J gave up 1 base and V 6 bases, and 4 bases lay outside the gene matches. From germline, CDR1 is MNHNY and CDR2 SVGAGI (reference sequence). The CDR3 contains 14 residues. The CDR3 nucleotides are TGTGCCAGCAGACACAGGGGGGGGAACACTGAAGCTTTCTTT. Translation: CASRHRGGNTEAFF.

This clone occurred a few times. The rearrangement uses TRBV10-2 and TRBJ2-5, with D maybe TRBD2 (5 bases). CDR3 length: 13 amino acids. CDR1 is WSHSY and CDR2 is SAAADI in the germline V gene. V was clipped by 0 bases and J by 5 bases, with 7 bases between them. The chain's CDR3 is CASSESTKETQYF. CDR3 bases: TGCGCCAGCAGTGAGTCGACTAAGGAGACCCAGTACTTC.

This chain uses TRBV29-1 with TRBJ2-1; D uncertain. V lost 7 bases to trimming and J lost 5 bases, with 12 bases between them. This CDR3 is built from 12 residues. Germline CDR1 reads SQVTM; CDR2 reads ANQGSEA. The CDR3 sequence: CSAAQADNEQFF. The CDR3 DNA sequence: TGCAGCGCCGCGCAAGCTGACAATGAGCAGTTCTTC.

The rearrangement links TRBV5-1 to TRBJ1-1; TRBD1 aligns across 8 bases. V shed 6 bases and J 3 bases; nucleotides not matched to a gene: 4. CDR1 and CDR2 (germline): SGHRS, YFSETQ. The CDR3 contains 13 residues. The chain's CDR3 is CASTRGQDTEAFF. The DNA for the CDR3 is TGCGCCAGCACCAGGGGACAGGACACTGAAGCTTTCTTT.

The V call is TRBV7-6, the J call TRBJ2-7; 7 bases line up with TRBD2. With V trimmed by 1 base and J by 1 base, 1 base remained unmatched. From germline, CDR1 is SGHVS and CDR2 FNYEAQ. The CDR3 is 14 amino acids. In DNA, the CDR3 is TGTGCCAGCAGCTTAGGACTAGCTTCCTACGAGCAGTACTTC. Translated: CASSLGLASYEQYF.

As regards this clone: The same CDR3 arises from other DNA sequences in this sample as well. CDR3 residues: CAWSVLVGEGEAFF. CDR3 in DNA: TGTGCCTGGAGTGTACTAGTGGGTGAGGGTGAAGCTTTCTTT. The V gene is TRBV30, the J gene TRBJ1-1; D not certain. This CDR3 is 14 amino acids long. V was cut by 0 bases and J by 7 bases, with 15 bases left in between. Germline lookup yields CDR1 GTSNPN and CDR2 SVGIG (reference sequence).

This chain uses TRBV7-2 with TRBJ1-3; D perhaps matches TRBD1 (5 bases). Germline V CDR1 and CDR2: SGHTA, FQGNSA. Trimming took off 8 bases at V and 2 bases at J, with 16 bases between the two ends. CDR3 length equals 15 residues. CDR3 sequence (DNA): TGTGCCAGCGGCGGTTTGGGGGGAGCTGGAAACACCATATATTTT. This sequence encodes CASGGLGGAGNTIYF.

The chain links TRBV10-3 to TRBJ2-7; 9 nucleotides match TRBD1. This CDR3 contains 12 residues. The junction had 4 bases not matched to a gene; V was cut back by 8 bases and J by 5 bases. The germline V gene encodes CDR1 ENHRY and CDR2 SYGVKD. Written as DNA, the CDR3 is TGTGCCATCGGCAGGACAGGGGACGAGCAGTACTTC. It encodes CAIGRTGDEQYF.

V and J are TRBV7-9 and TRBJ2-5, with TRBD2 matching 10 bases. The CDR3 has 14 residues. CDR1 and CDR2 (germline): SEHNR, FQNEAQ (reference sequence). After removal of 5 bases from V and 5 bases from J, the junction contained 5 bases not matched to a gene. The CDR3: CASSNSGGKETQYF. In DNA form, the CDR3 reads TGTGCCAGCAGCAATAGCGGGGGGAAGGAGACCCAGTACTTC. Full variable domain (remainder filled in from reference TRBV7-9 and TRBJ2-5): DTGVSQNPRHKITKRGQNVTFRCDPISEHNRLYWYRQTLGQGPEFLTYFQNEAQLEKSRLLSDRFSAERPKGSFSTLEIQRTEQGDSAMYLCASSNSGGKETQYFGPGTRLLVL.

J is TRBJ2-6 and V is TRBV15, with D possibly TRBD1 on 6 matching bases. The CDR3 is 15 residues long. Trimming took off 5 bases at V and 0 bases at J, with 8 bases between the two ends. Germline V CDR1 and CDR2: LNHNV, YYDKDF (reference sequence). The CDR3 spells CATSGGSSGANVLTF. In DNA, the CDR3 is TGTGCCACCAGCGGGGGCAGCTCTGGGGCCAACGTCCTGACTTTC.

This clone has a single count. The rearrangement links TRBV6-1 to TRBJ1-4, with D perhaps TRBD1 (5 bases). Germline values: CDR1 MNHNS, CDR2 SASEGT. V lost 11 bases and J 6 bases, leaving 19 bases between the germline ends. This CDR3 comprises 14 residues. CDR3 region: CAGGKGGEDEKLFF. The CDR3 DNA reads as TGTGCCGGAGGAAAGGGAGGGGAGGATGAAAAACTGTTTTTT.

The V and J genes are TRBV27 and TRBJ2-2; a possible D gene is TRBD1 (6 bases). In germline, CDR1 is MNHEY, CDR2 SMNVEV (reference sequence). CDR3 length equals 16 residues. Trimming left V 4 bases short and J 4 bases short, with 16 bases between. The CDR3 DNA reads TGTGCCAGCAGTTCACTACAGGGAAAGGGCACCGGGGAGCTGTTTTTT. Its protein product is CASSSLQGKGTGELFF.

Notes on this clone: A read error may produce the germline difference seen at one junction end. The chain uses TRBV18 and TRBJ1-1; no reliable D call. Looked up from germline, CDR1 is KGHSH and CDR2 is LQKENI. There are 12 residues in the CDR3. CDR3 in amino acids: CATSFGNTEAFF. DNA of the CDR3: TGTGCCACCTCATTCGGGAACACTGAAGCTTTCTTT.

The chain uses TRBV4-1 and TRBJ2-5; TRBD2 matches at 14 bases. The CDR3 length is 20 residues. Germline CDR1 reads MGHRA; CDR2 reads YSYEKL. Unmatched junction bases numbered 14, after V lost 3 bases and J lost 2 bases. The CDR3 coding sequence is TGCGCCAGCAGCCAGTTCAGGTCCCTGGGACTAGCGGGGGTTCAAGAGACCCAGTACTTC. Translation: CASSQFRSLGLAGVQETQYF.

This clone has ten or more counts. The rearrangement links TRBV6-5 to TRBJ2-7; TRBD1 might be the D (6 bases). There are 14 residues in the CDR3. V was cut by 2 bases and J by 0 bases, with 8 bases left in between. From germline, CDR1 is MNHEY and CDR2 SVGAGI. The CDR3 coding sequence is TGTGCCAGCAGTTACGGGGGCCCCTCCTACGAGCAGTACTTC. This codes for CASSYGGPSYEQYF.

The table lists this clone with a count of one. This chain links TRBV30 with TRBJ1-5; D unresolved. The CDR3 contains 13 residues. Germline CDR1 reads GTSNPN; CDR2 reads SVGIG (reference sequence). Trimming stripped 5 bases from V and 0 bases from J, with 8 bases between. The CDR3: CAWGKDSNQPQHF. The CDR3 region has the DNA TGTGCCTGGGGCAAAGATAGCAATCAGCCCCAGCATTTT.

The chain couples TRBV15 to TRBJ1-1; TRBD1 aligns across 8 bases. Germline V gives CDR1 LNHNV, CDR2 YYDKDF (reference sequence). This CDR3 region has 15 residues. The V and J ends lost 0 bases and 6 bases, in that order; junction bases with no gene match: 6. The CDR3 is CATSRDQQGVSEAFF. The CDR3 DNA reads TGTGCCACCAGCAGAGATCAACAGGGGGTCTCTGAAGCTTTCTTT.

The V and J genes are TRBV4-1 and TRBJ2-1, with TRBD2 matching over 11 bases. There are 17 residues in the CDR3. From germline, CDR1 is MGHRA and CDR2 YSYEKL. V was pared by 1 base and J by 4 bases, with 6 bases of the junction left unmatched. CDR3 nucleotides: TGCGCCAGCAGCCAAGCGACTAGCGGGGCCTTTTACAATGAGCAGTTCTTC. It translates to CASSQATSGAFYNEQFF.

V and J are TRBV10-3 and TRBJ2-2; the match to TRBD1 covers 8 bases. The CDR3 has 13 residues. The V gene end was trimmed by 9 bases and the J gene end by 5 bases; junction bases not matched to a gene: 5. CDR1 is ENHRY, CDR2 SYGVKD, per germline. For the CDR3, the DNA is TGTGCCATTGCACAGGGGGGAACCGGGGAGCTGTTTTTT. It translates to CAIAQGGTGELFF.